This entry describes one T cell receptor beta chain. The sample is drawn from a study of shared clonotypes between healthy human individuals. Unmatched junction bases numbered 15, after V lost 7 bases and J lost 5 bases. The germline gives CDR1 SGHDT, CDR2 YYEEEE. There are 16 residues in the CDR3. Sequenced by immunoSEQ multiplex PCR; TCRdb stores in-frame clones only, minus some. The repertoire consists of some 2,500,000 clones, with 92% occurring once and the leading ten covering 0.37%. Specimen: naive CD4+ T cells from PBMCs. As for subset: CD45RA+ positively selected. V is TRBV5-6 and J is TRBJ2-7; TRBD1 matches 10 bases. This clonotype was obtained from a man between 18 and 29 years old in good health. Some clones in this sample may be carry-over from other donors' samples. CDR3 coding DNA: TGTGCCAGCGGACGAGACAGGGGGCGCGACCCGCACGAGCAGTACTTC. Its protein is CASGRDRGRDPHEQYF.